The TCR beta chain described here comes from a study of neurological immune-mediated disorders. TCRdb fed the 5' RACE reads into MiXCR, producing one record per CDR3 protein. In the table there are 75,000 to 90,000 distinct CDR3 sequences, approximately 10% of which are singletons. The CDR3 spans 11 residues. CDR1 is MNHEY, CDR2 SVGEGT, per germline. Trimming cost V 2 bases and J 7 bases, with 4 bases left between them. Healthy control samples came from blood bank volunteers in Maryland, USA. Sequencing used PBMCs. The chain couples TRBV6-2 or TRBV6-3 to TRBJ2-3; D unresolved. The receptor was derived from a man aged 35 to 55 in good health. The CDR3 region is CASSYQNTQYF. In DNA form, the CDR3 reads TGTGCCAGCAGTTACCAGAATACGCAGTATTTT.